This T cell receptor (beta chain) was recovered during a study of cytomegalovirus exposure and HLA in healthy donors. On the study more broadly: Earlier, almost 120 million unique TCR beta sequences were recovered from about 179 million T cells by an analysis. General study results and limits: Cytomegalovirus status was reportedly diagnosed by the classifier with high sensitivity and specificity. Rare sequences made up most TCRs, while some public TCRs were found in many donors. The investigators catalogued 150 to 200 TCR beta chains as cytomegalovirus-associated.

The CDR3 sequence is 13 residues long. V dropped 0 bases and J dropped 6 bases, with 10 bases sitting between them. Germline loops: CDR1 SGHRS, CDR2 YFSETQ. This clone was seen once. Its matching antigen is unknown. PCR amplification relied on 60 Vbeta primers (plus 13 Jbeta primers). The protocol was immunoSEQ multiplex PCR, while the TCRdb copy is restricted to in-frame clones and leaves out a portion. The profile shows under 150,000 clones, roughly 80% of them singletons. The rearrangement links TRBV5-1 to TRBJ2-7, with D maybe TRBD2 (6 bases). The clonotype comes from a boy younger than 18 in good health and CMV-seronegative. The sample consisted of PBMCs. The CDR3 coding sequence is TGCGCCAGCAGCTTGGCCGGGAGAAGCGAGCAGTACTTC. Its translation is CASSLAGRSEQYF. The full variable domain, with the rest looked up from reference TRBV5-1 and TRBJ2-7, is KAGVTQTPRYLIKTRGQQVTLSCSPISGHRSVSWYQQTPGQGLQFLFEYFSETQRNKGNFPGRFSGRQFSNSRSEMNVSTLELGDSALYLCASSLAGRSEQYFGPGTRLTVT.